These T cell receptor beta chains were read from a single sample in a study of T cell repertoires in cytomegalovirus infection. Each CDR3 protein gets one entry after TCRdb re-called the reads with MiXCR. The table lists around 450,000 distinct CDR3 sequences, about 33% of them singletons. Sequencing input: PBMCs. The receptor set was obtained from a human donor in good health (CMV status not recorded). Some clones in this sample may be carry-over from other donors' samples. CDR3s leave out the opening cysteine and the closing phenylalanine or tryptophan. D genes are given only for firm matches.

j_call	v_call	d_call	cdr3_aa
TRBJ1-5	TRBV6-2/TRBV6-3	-	ASSHLVYQPQH
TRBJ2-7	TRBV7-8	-	ASSLARGHSYEQY
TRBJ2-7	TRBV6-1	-	ASRARGSSYEQY
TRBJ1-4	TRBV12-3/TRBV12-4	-	ASSPVGSNEKLF
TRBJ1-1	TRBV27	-	ASKDNPLTEAF
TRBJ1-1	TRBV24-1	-	ATSHRYGTEAF
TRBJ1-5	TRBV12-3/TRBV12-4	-	ASRLGTIQPQH
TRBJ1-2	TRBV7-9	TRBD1	ASSFAGGARGYT
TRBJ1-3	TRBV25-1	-	ASSERDARHTIY
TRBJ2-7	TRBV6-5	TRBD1	ASSYSGTGYEQY
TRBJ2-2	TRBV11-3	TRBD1	ASSRRTGTNTGELF
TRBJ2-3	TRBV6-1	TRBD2	ASSATGGTDTQY
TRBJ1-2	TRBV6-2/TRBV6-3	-	ASSYIHFDGYT
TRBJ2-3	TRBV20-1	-	SARTGTWGTDTQY
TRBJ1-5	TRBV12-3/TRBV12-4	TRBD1	ASSSEGARSNQPQH
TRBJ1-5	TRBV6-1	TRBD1	ASTETRGLQPPH
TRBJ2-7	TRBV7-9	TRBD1	ASSPRQGEVAEQY
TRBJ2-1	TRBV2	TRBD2	ASSALAGGGDEQF
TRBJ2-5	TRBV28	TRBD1	ASRHARQGAGETQY
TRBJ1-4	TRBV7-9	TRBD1	ASSPGTGGGEKLF
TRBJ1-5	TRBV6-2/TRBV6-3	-	ASSYSSQPFNQPQH
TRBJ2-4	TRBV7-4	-	ASSRDWVPFENIQY
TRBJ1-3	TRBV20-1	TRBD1	SADRESSGNTIY
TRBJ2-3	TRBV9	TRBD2	ASSPQGLAGVSEDTQY